This is a list of T cell receptor beta chains from one sample in a study of blood T cell repertoires in COVID-19. Profiled with immunoSEQ multiplex PCR; TCRdb holds only in-frame clones, not every one. Of fewer than 200,000 clones listed, under 90% are singletons. Sequencing was carried out using peripheral blood. The receptors derive from a woman older than 75 with acute or convalescent COVID-19. Both conserved end residues are part of each CDR3. The D gene is left open where the match is weak. Size is omitted from some rows. Given values are once, few, many or a class for expanded clones.

cdr3_length j_call clone_size d_call v_call cdr3_aa cdr3_nt
14 TRBJ2-2 NA NA TRBV20-1 CSASPPRESGELFF TGCAGTGCTAGTCCCCCGAGGGAATCCGGGGAGCTGTTTTTT
16 TRBJ1-5 NA NA TRBV2 CASSEYAGYSNQPQHF TGTGCCAGCAGTGAGTACGCGGGTTATAGCAATCAGCCCCAGCATTTT
13 TRBJ1-5 NA NA TRBV12-3/TRBV12-4 CASSLGLSQPQHF TGTGCCAGCAGTTTAGGTCTTTCCCAGCCCCAGCATTTT
12 TRBJ1-2 NA TRBD1 TRBV28 CASTGTDYGYTF TGTGCCAGCACCGGGACAGACTATGGCTACACCTTC
15 TRBJ1-5 NA TRBD1 TRBV9 CASSATGNSNQPQHF TGTGCCAGCAGCGCGACAGGGAATAGCAATCAGCCCCAGCATTTT
15 TRBJ1-4 NA TRBD1 TRBV29-1 CSVALLTGGREKLFF TGCAGCGTCGCCCTACTGACAGGGGGCCGTGAAAAACTGTTTTTT
15 TRBJ2-7 few TRBD1 TRBV4-2 CASSQAGQGAYEQYF TGTGCCAGCAGCCAAGCGGGACAGGGCGCCTACGAGCAGTACTTC
16 TRBJ1-5 NA TRBD1 TRBV28 CASSFVPGQGYQPQHF TGTGCCAGCAGTTTTGTTCCTGGACAGGGGTATCAGCCCCAGCATTTT
17 TRBJ2-3 NA TRBD2 TRBV3-1/TRBV3-2 CASSQEPPGGALDTQYF TGTGCCAGCAGCCAAGAACCCCCCGGGGGGGCTTTAGATACGCAGTATTTT
16 TRBJ2-2 NA TRBD1 TRBV7-2 CASSKPPGQGVGELFF TGTGCCAGCAGTAAACCCCCGGGACAGGGCGTCGGGGAGCTGTTTTTT
16 TRBJ1-1 NA TRBD1 TRBV5-1 CASSRTGLGTSTEAFF TGCGCCAGCAGCAGGACAGGGTTGGGGACGTCCACTGAAGCTTTCTTT
15 TRBJ2-3 NA NA TRBV28 CASGAWDSQKNTQYF TGTGCCAGCGGTGCCTGGGACTCCCAGAAAAATACGCAGTATTTT
14 TRBJ1-2 few NA TRBV19 CASRGTDSNYGYTF TGTGCCAGTAGAGGTACGGACAGTAACTATGGCTACACCTTC
13 TRBJ2-5 NA NA TRBV28 CASSGAGLETQYF TGTGCCAGCAGTGGAGCTGGATTGGAGACCCAGTACTTC